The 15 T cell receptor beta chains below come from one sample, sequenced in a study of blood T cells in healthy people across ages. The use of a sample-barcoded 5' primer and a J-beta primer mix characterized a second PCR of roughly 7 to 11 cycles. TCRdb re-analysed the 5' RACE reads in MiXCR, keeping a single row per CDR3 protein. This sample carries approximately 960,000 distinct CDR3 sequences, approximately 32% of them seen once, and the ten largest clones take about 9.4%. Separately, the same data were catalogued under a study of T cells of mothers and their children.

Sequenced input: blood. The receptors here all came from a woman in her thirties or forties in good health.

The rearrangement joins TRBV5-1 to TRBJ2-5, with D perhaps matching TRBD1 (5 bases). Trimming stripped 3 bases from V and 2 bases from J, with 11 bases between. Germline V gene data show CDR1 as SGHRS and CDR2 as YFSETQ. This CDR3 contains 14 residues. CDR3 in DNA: TGCGCCAGCAGCTGGGGCCCCAGTCAAGAGACCCAGTACTTC. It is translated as CASSWGPSQETQYF.

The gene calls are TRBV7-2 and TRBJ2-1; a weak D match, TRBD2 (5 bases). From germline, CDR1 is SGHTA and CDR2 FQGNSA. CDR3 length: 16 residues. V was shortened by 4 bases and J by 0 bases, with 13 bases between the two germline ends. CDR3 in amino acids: CASSSEGQISYNEQFF. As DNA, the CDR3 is TGTGCCAGCAGCTCAGAGGGCCAGATCTCCTACAATGAGCAGTTCTTC.

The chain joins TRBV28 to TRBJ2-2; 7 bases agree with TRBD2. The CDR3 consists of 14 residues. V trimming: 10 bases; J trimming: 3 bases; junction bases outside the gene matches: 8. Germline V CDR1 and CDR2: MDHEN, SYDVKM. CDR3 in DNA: TGTGCCACTCGGCGGGGGATCGACACCGGGGAGCTGTTTTTT. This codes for CATRRGIDTGELFF. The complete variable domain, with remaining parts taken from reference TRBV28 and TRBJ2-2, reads DVKVTQSSRYLVKRTGEKVFLECVQDMDHENMFWYRQDPGLGLRLIYFSYDVKMKEKGDIPEGYSVSREKKERFSLILESASTNQTSMYLCATRRGIDTGELFFGEGSRLTVL.

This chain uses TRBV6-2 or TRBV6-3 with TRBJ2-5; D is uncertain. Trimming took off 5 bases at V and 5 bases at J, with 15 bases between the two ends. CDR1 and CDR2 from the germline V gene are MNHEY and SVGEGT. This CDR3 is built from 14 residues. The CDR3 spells CASSVRTSWETQYF. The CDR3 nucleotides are TGTGCCAGCAGTGTCCGGACGTCCTGGGAGACCCAGTACTTC.

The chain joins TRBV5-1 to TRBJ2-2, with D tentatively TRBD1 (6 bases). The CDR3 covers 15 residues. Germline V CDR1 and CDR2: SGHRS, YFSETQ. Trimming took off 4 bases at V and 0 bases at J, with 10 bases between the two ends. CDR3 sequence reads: CASSPRTANTGELFF. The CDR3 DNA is TGCGCCAGCAGCCCTCGGACAGCGAACACCGGGGAGCTGTTTTTT.

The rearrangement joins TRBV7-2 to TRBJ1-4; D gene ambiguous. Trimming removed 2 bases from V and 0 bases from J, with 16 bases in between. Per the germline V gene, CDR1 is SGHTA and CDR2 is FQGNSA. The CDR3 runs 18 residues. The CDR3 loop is CASSLQDGRGATNEKLFF. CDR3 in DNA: TGTGCCAGCAGCTTACAGGACGGGCGAGGAGCAACTAATGAAAAACTGTTTTTT.

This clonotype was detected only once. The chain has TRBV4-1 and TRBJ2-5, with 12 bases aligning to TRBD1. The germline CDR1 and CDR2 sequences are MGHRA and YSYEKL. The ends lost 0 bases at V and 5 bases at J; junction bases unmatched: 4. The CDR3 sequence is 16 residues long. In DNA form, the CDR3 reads TGCGCCAGCAGCCAAGATTGGGACAGGGGGCCTGAGACCCAGTACTTC. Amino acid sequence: CASSQDWDRGPETQYF.

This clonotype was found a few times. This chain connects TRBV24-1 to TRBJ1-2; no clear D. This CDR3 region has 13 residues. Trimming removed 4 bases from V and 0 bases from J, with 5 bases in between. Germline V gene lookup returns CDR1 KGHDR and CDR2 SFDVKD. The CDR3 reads CATSDTTNYGYTF. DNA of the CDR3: TGTGCCACCAGTGACACCACTAACTATGGCTACACCTTC.

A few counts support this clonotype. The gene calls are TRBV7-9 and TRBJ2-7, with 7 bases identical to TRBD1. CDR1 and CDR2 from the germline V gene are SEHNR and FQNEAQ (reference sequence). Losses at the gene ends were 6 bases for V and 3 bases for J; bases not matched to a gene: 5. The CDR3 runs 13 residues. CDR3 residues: CASRPRQGYEQYF. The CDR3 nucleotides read TGTGCCAGCAGACCCAGACAGGGCTACGAGCAGTACTTC.

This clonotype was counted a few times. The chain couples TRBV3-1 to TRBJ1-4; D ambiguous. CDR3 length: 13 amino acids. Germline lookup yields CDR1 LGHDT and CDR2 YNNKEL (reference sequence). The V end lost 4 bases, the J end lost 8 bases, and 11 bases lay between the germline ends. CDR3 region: CASSRNRGEKLFF. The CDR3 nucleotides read TGTGCCAGCAGCCGGAATCGGGGAGAAAAACTGTTTTTT.

Here the CDR3 reads CASMGVRGAACNEQFF. DNA of the CDR3: TGTGCCAGCATGGGGGTGCGGGGGGCAGCCTGCAATGAGCAGTTCTTC. The rearrangement uses TRBV6-1 and TRBJ2-1; TRBD2 matches 8 bases. Germline CDR1 is MNHNS and CDR2 is SASEGT. With V trimmed by 7 bases and J by 6 bases, 14 bases remained unmatched. This CDR3 spans 16 amino acids.

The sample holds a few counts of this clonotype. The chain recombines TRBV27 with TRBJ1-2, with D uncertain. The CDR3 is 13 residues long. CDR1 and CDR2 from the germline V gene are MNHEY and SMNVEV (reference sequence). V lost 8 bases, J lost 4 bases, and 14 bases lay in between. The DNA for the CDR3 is TGTGCCAGCCGGCGGGCAGGCACCTATGGCTACACCTTC. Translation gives CASRRAGTYGYTF.

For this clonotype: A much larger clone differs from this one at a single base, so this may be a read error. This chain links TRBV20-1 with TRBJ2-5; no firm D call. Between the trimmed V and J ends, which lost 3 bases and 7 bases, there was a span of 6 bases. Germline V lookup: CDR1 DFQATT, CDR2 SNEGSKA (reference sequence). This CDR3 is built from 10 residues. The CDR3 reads CSARTGTQYF. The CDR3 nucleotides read TGCAGTGCTAGGACGGGGACCCAGTACTTC.

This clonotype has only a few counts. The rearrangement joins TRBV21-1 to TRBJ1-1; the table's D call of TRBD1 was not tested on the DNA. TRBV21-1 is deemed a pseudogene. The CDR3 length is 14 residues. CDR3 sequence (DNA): TGTGCCAGCAGCAAAAGGGGGGCACCAACTGAAGCTTTCTTT. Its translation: CASSKRGAPTEAFF.

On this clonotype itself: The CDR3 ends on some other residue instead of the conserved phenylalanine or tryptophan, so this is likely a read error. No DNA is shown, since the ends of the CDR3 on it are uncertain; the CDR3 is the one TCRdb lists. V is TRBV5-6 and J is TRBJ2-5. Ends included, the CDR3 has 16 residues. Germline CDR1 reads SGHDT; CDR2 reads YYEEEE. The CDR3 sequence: CASSSYGNFDGYTFGS.